This T cell receptor beta chain was identified during a study of T cells in localized non-small cell lung cancer. General study points: In the blood, greater T cell density corresponded to longer overall survival. Tumor trailed uninvolved adjacent lung in T cell clonality, which peaked there. In adjacent lung appeared a median around 59 of the top 100 tumor clones.

Remarks on this clone: Antigen unknown.

The protocol was immunoSEQ multiplex PCR, while the TCRdb copy is restricted to in-frame clones and leaves out a portion. The data hold 10,000 to 15,000 clones, with more than 75% observed a single time. This receptor was obtained from a male donor older than 55 with stage I squamous cell lung carcinoma. The starting material was peripheral blood, obtained before any cancer treatment.

The chain's CDR3 is CASSLDTRQETQYF. The CDR3 nucleotides read TGCGCCAGCAGCCTCGACACGCGCCAAGAGACCCAGTACTTC. The rearrangement uses TRBV5-1 and TRBJ2-5; no reliable D call. CDR1 SGHRS and CDR2 YFSETQ come from the germline V gene. Trimming removed 4 bases at V and 1 base at J, with 11 bases between. The CDR3 covers 14 residues. The full variable domain, rest sourced from reference TRBV5-1 and TRBJ2-5, is KAGVTQTPRYLIKTRGQQVTLSCSPISGHRSVSWYQQTPGQGLQFLFEYFSETQRNKGNFPGRFSGRQFSNSRSEMNVSTLELGDSALYLCASSLDTRQETQYFGPGTRLLVL.